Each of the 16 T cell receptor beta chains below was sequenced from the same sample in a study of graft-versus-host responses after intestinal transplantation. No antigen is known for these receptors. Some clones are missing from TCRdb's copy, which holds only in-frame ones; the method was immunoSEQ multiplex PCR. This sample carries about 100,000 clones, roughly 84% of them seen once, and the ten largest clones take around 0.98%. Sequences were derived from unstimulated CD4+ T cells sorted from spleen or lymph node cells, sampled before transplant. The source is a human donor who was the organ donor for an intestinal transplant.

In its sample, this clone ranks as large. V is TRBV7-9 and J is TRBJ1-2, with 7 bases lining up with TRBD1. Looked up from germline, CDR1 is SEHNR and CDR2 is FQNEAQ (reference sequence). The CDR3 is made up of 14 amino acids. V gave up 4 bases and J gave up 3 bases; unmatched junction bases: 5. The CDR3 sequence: CASSSGDSYYGYTF. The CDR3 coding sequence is TGTGCCAGCAGCTCCGGGGACAGCTACTATGGCTACACCTTC.

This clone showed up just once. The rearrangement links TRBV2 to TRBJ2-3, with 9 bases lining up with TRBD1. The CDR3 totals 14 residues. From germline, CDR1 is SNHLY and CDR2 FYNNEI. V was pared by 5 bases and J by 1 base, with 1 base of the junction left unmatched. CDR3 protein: CASSRDRGTDTQYF. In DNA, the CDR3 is TGTGCCAGCAGTCGGGACAGGGGCACAGATACGCAGTATTTT.

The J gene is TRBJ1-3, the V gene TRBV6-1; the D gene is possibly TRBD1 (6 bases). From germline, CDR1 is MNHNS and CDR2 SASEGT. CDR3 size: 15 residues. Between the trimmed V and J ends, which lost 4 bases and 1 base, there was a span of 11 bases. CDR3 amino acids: CASSAIGQSGNTIYF. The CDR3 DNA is TGTGCCAGCAGTGCGATCGGACAGTCTGGAAACACCATATATTTT.

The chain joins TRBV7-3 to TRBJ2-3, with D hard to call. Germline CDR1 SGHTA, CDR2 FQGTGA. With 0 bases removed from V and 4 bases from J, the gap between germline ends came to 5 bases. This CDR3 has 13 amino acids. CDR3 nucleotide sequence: TGTGCCAGCAGCTTAACTGGGCCAGATACGCAGTATTTT. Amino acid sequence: CASSLTGPDTQYF. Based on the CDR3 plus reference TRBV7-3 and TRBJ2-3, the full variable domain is GAGVSQTPSNKVTEKGKYVELRCDPISGHTALYWYRQSLGQGPEFLIYFQGTGAADDSGLPNDRFFAVRPEGSVSTLKIQRTERGDSAVYLCASSLTGPDTQYFGPGTRLTVL.

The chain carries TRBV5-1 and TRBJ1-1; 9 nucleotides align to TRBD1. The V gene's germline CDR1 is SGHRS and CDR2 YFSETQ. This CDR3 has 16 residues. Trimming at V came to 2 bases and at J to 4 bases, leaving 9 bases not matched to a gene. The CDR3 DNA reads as TGCGCCAGCAGCTTATACGGGACAGGGAGTAGCACTGAAGCTTTCTTT. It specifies CASSLYGTGSSTEAFF.

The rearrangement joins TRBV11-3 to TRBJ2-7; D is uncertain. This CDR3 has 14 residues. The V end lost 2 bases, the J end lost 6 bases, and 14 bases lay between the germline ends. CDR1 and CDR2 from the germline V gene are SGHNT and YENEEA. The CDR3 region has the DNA TGTGCCAGCAGCTTATCACCGGTCTCGACCGAGCAGTACTTC. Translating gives CASSLSPVSTEQYF.

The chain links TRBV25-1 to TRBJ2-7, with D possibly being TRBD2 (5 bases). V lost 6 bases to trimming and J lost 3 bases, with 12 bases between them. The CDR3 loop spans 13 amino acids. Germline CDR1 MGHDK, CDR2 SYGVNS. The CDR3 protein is CASSTPGIYEQYF. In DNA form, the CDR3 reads TGTGCCAGCAGCACCCCCGGGATCTACGAGCAGTACTTC.

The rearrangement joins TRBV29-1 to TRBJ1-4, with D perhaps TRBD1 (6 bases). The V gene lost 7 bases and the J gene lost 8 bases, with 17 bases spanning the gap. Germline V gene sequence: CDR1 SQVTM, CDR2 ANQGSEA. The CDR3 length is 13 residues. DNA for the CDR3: TGCAGCGCGAACGGGGGGGCTCGAGAAAAACTGTTTTTT. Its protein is CSANGGAREKLFF.

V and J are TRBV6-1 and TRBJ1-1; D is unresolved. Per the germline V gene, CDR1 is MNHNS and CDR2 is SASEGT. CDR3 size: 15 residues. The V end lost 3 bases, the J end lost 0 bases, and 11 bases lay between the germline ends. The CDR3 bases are TGTGCCAGCAGTGATCTTTGGTTTCTGAACACTGAAGCTTTCTTT. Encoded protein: CASSDLWFLNTEAFF.

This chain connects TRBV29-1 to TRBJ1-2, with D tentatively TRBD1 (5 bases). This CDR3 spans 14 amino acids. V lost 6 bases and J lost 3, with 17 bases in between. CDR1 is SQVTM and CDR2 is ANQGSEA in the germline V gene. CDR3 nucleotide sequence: TGCAGCGTCGTTGGGGGGGAGGTTGACTATGGCTACACCTTC. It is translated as CSVVGGEVDYGYTF.

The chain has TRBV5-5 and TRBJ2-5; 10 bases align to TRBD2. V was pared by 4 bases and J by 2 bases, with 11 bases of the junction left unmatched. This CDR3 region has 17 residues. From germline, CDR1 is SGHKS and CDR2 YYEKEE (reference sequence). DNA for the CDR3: TGTGCCAGCAGCCCTGGGCCTACAGCGGGGGGGCAAGAGACCCAGTACTTC. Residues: CASSPGPTAGGQETQYF.

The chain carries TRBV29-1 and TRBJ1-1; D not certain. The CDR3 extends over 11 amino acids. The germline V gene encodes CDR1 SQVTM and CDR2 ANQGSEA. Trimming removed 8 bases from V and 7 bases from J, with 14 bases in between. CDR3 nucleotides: TGCAGCACCTCGATGGGGAGTGAAGCTTTCTTT. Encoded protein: CSTSMGSEAFF.

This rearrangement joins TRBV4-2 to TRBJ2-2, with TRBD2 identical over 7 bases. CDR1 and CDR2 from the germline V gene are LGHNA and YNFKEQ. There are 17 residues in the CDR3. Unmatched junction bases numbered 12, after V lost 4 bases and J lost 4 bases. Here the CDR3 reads CASSPGIVGGTTGELFF. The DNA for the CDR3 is TGTGCCAGCAGCCCTGGAATAGTCGGGGGGACCACCGGGGAGCTGTTTTTT.

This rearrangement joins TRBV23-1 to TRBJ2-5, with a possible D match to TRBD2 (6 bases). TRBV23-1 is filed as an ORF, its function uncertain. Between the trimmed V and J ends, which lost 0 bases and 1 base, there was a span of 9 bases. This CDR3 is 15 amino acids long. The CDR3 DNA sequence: TGCGCCAGCAGTCAATCGAGGACTATCCAAGAGACCCAGTACTTC. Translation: CASSQSRTIQETQYF.

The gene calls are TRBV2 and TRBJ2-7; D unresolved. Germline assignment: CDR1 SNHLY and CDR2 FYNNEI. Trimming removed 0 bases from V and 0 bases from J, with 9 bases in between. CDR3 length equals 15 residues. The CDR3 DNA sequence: TGTGCCAGCAGTGAAGCCGGCAGAACCTCCTACGAGCAGTACTTC. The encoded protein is CASSEAGRTSYEQYF.

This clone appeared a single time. The CDR3 is CASSLSIVGPTEAFF. In DNA form, the CDR3 reads TGTGCCAGCAGCTTAAGTATTGTGGGCCCCACTGAAGCTTTCTTT. This chain links TRBV5-5 with TRBJ1-1; D ambiguous. Trimming pared 2 bases from V and 4 bases from J, leaving 15 bases between. Germline values: CDR1 SGHKS, CDR2 YYEKEE (reference sequence). This CDR3 has 15 amino acids.